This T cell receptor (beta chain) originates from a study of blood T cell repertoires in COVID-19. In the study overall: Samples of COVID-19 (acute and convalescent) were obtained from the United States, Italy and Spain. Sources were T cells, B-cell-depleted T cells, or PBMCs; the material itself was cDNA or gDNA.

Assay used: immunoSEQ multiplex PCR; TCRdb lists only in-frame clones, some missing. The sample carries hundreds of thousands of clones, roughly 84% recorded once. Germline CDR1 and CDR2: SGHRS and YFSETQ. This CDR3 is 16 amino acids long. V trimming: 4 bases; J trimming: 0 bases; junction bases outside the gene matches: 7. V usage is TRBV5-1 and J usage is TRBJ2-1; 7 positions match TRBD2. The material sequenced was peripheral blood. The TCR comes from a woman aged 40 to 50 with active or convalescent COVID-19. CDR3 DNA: TGCGCCAGCAGCGGTGGCGGGGGAGGCTCCTACAATGAGCAGTTCTTC. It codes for CASSGGGGGSYNEQFF.